The source of this TCR beta chain is a study of blood T cell repertoires in COVID-19. This clone was observed a handful of times. Original handling: Estimates of nucleated cell counts were drawn from the amplification of reference gene primers. Clones were read by immunoSEQ multiplex PCR, and TCRdb kept only the in-frame ones, dropping some. V and J calls and clone size are as listed in that table; D and trimming were resolved from the DNA. Of tens of thousands of clones listed, 75% to 90% were seen once; the top ten hold about 8.1%. CDR3 length: 15 residues. The V gene's germline CDR1 is LGHDT and CDR2 YNNKEL (reference sequence). Trimming removed 1 base at V and 10 bases at J, with 14 bases between.

The chain has TRBV3-1 (or the pseudogene TRBV3-2) and TRBJ1-6; possibly TRBD1 for D (5 bases). The specimen sequenced was peripheral blood. The source is a human donor in a cohort sampled during active COVID-19. The DNA for the CDR3 is TGTGCCAGCAGCCAAGCCCCCGGGGGAGGGTCACCCCTCCACTTT. Its translation: CASSQAPGGGSPLHF.